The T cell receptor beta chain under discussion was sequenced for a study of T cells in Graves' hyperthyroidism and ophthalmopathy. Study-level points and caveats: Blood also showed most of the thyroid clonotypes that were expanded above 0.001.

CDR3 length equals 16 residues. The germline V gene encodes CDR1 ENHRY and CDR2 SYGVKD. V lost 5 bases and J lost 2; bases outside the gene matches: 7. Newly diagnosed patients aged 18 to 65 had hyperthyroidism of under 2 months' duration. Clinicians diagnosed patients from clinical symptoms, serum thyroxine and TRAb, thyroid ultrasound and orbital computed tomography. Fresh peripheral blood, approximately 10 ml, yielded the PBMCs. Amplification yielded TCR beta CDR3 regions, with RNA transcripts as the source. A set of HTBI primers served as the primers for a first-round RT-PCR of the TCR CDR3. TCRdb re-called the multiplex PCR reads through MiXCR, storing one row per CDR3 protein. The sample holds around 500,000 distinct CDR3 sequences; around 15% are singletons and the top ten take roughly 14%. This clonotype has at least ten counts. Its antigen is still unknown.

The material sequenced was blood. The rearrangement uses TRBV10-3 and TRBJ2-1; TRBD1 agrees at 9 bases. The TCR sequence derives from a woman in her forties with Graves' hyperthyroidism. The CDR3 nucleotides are TGTGCCATCAGTCCTACCCGGGACAGGGCCTACAATGAGCAGTTCTTC. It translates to CAISPTRDRAYNEQFF.